This T cell receptor beta chain derives from a study of shared clonotypes between healthy human individuals. Study conclusions and caveats: Genetic and exposure-history diversity was limited by the small donor number.

This clone was seen a single time. No antigen is known for it. Relative to the germline gene, one junction end is altered; a read error may explain this. The repertoire was sequenced with immunoSEQ multiplex PCR; TCRdb's copy has only in-frame clones and lacks some. The sample lists over 2 million clones; about 95% were seen once. The naive CD8 population came from CD45RO-negative cells selected for CCR7, without terminally differentiated effector memory CD45RA+ cells. This sequence originates from a man younger than 35 in good health. Input material: naive CD8+ T cells sorted from blood.

For the CDR3, the DNA is TGTGCTAGCAGCTTATGGACAGGGGACCAAGAGACCCAGTACTTC. It codes for CASSLWTGDQETQYF. This chain joins TRBV7-7 and TRBJ2-5; 9 bases align to TRBD1. The germline V gene encodes CDR1 SSHAT and CDR2 FNYEAQ (reference sequence). The CDR3 is made up of 15 amino acids.